The rows below give T cell receptor beta chains drawn from one sample of a study of read filtering for tumor transcriptome and immune sequencing. TCRdb recomputed calls from the reads with MiXCR, one row per CDR3 protein. The table includes over 45,000 distinct CDR3 sequences, 20% to 25% detected once. The specimen was a population of CD138-negative cells sorted from bone marrow. These receptors were taken from a donor aged 40 or over with multiple myeloma. Each CDR3 is given with its conserved first and last residue. A D gene is named only where the DNA matches it firmly. Only part of the rows carry a size: once, few, many, or a class if the clone is expanded.

DNA,CDR3,J,size,V,D
TGTGCCAGCAGTCTAATAGGGGGACAGGGGTTCTACGAGCAGTACTTC,CASSLIGGQGFYEQYF,TRBJ2-7,few,TRBV27,TRBD1
TGTGCCAGCAGCTCCGTTAGTGGAGGGGGGACCCAGTACTTC,CASSSVSGGGTQYF,TRBJ2-5,many,TRBV13,-
TGTGCCAGCATGCAAAACCAAAATACTGAGCAGTACTTC,CASMQNQNTEQYF,TRBJ2-7,-,TRBV2,-
TGTGCCAGCAGCGCCGGACAGAATGAGCAGTTCTTC,CASSAGQNEQFF,TRBJ2-1,many,TRBV5-4,-
TGTGCCAGCAGTGGCCGGGAGGGTCGCAATCAGCCCCAGCATTTT,CASSGREGRNQPQHF,TRBJ1-5,many,TRBV6-1,-
TGTGCCAGCAGCTTAGCCTTACCCCGACAAGAAGCTTTCTTT,CASSLALPRQEAFF,TRBJ1-1,many,TRBV7-2,-
TGTGCCAGCAGTCATCCGGGACTAGCGGGAAGCTACAATGAGCAGTTCTTC,CASSHPGLAGSYNEQFF,TRBJ2-1,many,TRBV7-8,TRBD2
TGTGCCATCATGACAGAGCTCCAAGAGACCCAGTACTTC,CAIMTELQETQYF,TRBJ2-5,many,TRBV2,-
TGTGCCAGCAGCCCTGGGGAGGGCGCGAGCACCGGGGAGCTGTTTTTT,CASSPGEGASTGELFF,TRBJ2-2,-,TRBV11-2,TRBD2
TGTGCCAGCAGAAGGACAGGGGAAACCTATGGCTACACCTTC,CASRRTGETYGYTF,TRBJ1-2,many,TRBV12-3/TRBV12-4,TRBD1
TGCGCCAGCTCCGGACCTCCCCTAGGGGATGAGCAGTTCTTC,CASSGPPLGDEQFF,TRBJ2-1,many,TRBV5-1,-
TGCGCCAGCAGCCTCGGGGGCGAAACCGAGACCCAGTACTTC,CASSLGGETETQYF,TRBJ2-5,-,TRBV5-1,-
TGTGCCACCAGTGAATCCTGGACAGGGCGGACCGGGGAGCTGTTTTTT,CATSESWTGRTGELFF,TRBJ2-2,many,TRBV24-1,TRBD1
TGTGCCAGCAGCTCCGCGGGAGGGTGGCCCTACGAGCAGTACTTC,CASSSAGGWPYEQYF,TRBJ2-7,many,TRBV11-2,TRBD2
TGTGCCACCGGTAGTGACAGCCTCCAAGAGACCCAGTACTTC,CATGSDSLQETQYF,TRBJ2-5,-,TRBV24-1,-
TGTGCCAGCAGCTTACGCCAGGGCAAACTGTTTTTT,CASSLRQGKLFF,TRBJ1-4,-,TRBV7-9,-
TGCAGCGGGGTCATGGGGACTAACTACAATGAGCAGTTCTTC,CSGVMGTNYNEQFF,TRBJ2-1,many,TRBV29-1,TRBD2
TGCAGCTCTAGGGGGAACTTTAACACTGAAGCTTTCTTT,CSSRGNFNTEAFF,TRBJ1-1,many,TRBV29-1,-
TGCAGTGCTCCGGTCGGGGGGCAATCGAACACCGGGGAGCTGTCTTTT,CSAPVGGQSNTGELSF,TRBJ2-2,-,TRBV20-1,-
TGCAGTGCTAGAGATCGTCGGAGTACTAGCGGGAACTATGAGCAGTTCTTC,CSARDRRSTSGNYEQFF,TRBJ2-1,many,TRBV20-1,TRBD2
TGTGCCAGTAGTCCAGGGGGCCCTCTAAATGAGCAGTTCTTC,CASSPGGPLNEQFF,TRBJ2-1,few,TRBV19,TRBD1
TGTGCCAGCAGTTTATCTAGCGGGGCCTGGAATGAGCAGTTCTTC,CASSLSSGAWNEQFF,TRBJ2-1,many,TRBV28,TRBD2
TGTGCCAGCAGGGAACAGGGTCTTATGGATCTCGAGCAGTACTTC,CASREQGLMDLEQYF,TRBJ2-7,many,TRBV6-1,-
TGTGCCAGCAGAACTGTCCGGACAGCCCTTCCCTACGAGCAGTACTTC,CASRTVRTALPYEQYF,TRBJ2-7,-,TRBV28,-
TGTGCCAGCAGCCTCCCGACTAGCGGGGATGACAATGAGCAGTTCTTC,CASSLPTSGDDNEQFF,TRBJ2-1,many,TRBV5-4,TRBD2
TGTGCCTCAGCGGGACAGGGGGAGACCCAGTACTTC,CASAGQGETQYF,TRBJ2-5,-,TRBV30,TRBD1
TGTGCCAGCACTAAAGGGAGTTGGCCAGATACGCAGTATTTT,CASTKGSWPDTQYF,TRBJ2-3,many,TRBV6-6,-
TGTGCCAGCAAGACTGAGAATGTTGAACTGTTTTTT,CASKTENVELFF,TRBJ1-4,many,TRBV28,-
TGTGCCAGCGGCATTGCCCGTGCAACTAATGAAAAACTGTTTTTT,CASGIARATNEKLFF,TRBJ1-4,many,TRBV6-1,-
TGCGCCAGCAGCGGCCAGGACACAATGTACAATGAGCAGTCCTTC,CASSGQDTMYNEQSF,TRBJ2-1,-,TRBV5-1,-
TGTGCCAGCAGTTTAGCGGGGGGAAGCGAGCAGTACTTC,CASSLAGGSEQYF,TRBJ2-7,few,TRBV12-3/TRBV12-4,-
TGTGCCAGCAGTGACGTTAGCCCGTCAGATACGCAGTATTTT,CASSDVSPSDTQYF,TRBJ2-3,many,TRBV6-1,-
TGCAGCGCTCTAGCGGTGAACACCGGGGAGCTGTTTTTT,CSALAVNTGELFF,TRBJ2-2,-,TRBV29-1,TRBD2
TGTGCCAGCAGCTTGGATGGAACCGGGGAGCTGTTTTTT,CASSLDGTGELFF,TRBJ2-2,many,TRBV7-3,-
TGTGCCAGCTGGGGCAGGGGCTCCTACAATGAGCAGTTCTTC,CASWGRGSYNEQFF,TRBJ2-1,many,TRBV6-1,-
TGTGCCAGCAGTTTATTGGGTGGCAATCAGCCCCAGCATTTT,CASSLLGGNQPQHF,TRBJ1-5,-,TRBV6-6,-
TGTGCCAGCAGCCAAGTAGCCCGGTCAAGCTCCTACGAGCAGTACTTC,CASSQVARSSSYEQYF,TRBJ2-7,many,TRBV3-1,-
TGTGCCAGCAGGATTACAGGGGTCTATGGCTACACCTTC,CASRITGVYGYTF,TRBJ1-2,many,TRBV28,TRBD1
TGTGCCAGCAGTTTAACGGGATCTGGGGCCAACGTCCTGACTTTC,CASSLTGSGANVLTF,TRBJ2-6,many,TRBV27,-
TGTGCCAGCAGTCTCGTGGGAGAGACCCAGTACTTC,CASSLVGETQYF,TRBJ2-5,few,TRBV5-5,-
TGCAGTGCTAGAGGGGGCATCTCTGGAAACACCATATATTTT,CSARGGISGNTIYF,TRBJ1-3,few,TRBV20-1,-
TGTGCCAGCAGTGCGGAGACACAGCAGCCCCAGCATTTT,CASSAETQQPQHF,TRBJ1-5,many,TRBV28,-
TGTGCCAGTAGTAGGCAGGGTGGAGGGTCTTACAATGAGCAGTTCTTC,CASSRQGGGSYNEQFF,TRBJ2-1,medium-sized,TRBV19,-
TGCAGTGCTAGAGATAGACTAGATGGCGAGCAGTTCTTC,CSARDRLDGEQFF,TRBJ2-1,many,TRBV20-1,-
TGCTCCACCAGCCAAGAATCTGTCAGGGGGCTAGAGACCCAGTACTTC,CSTSQESVRGLETQYF,TRBJ2-5,-,TRBV4-1,TRBD1
TGTGCCAGCAGGGGGACAGGGGGCTTCGGGAATCAGCCCCAGCATTTT,CASRGTGGFGNQPQHF,TRBJ1-5,few,TRBV27,TRBD1
TGTGCCAGCAGCATCGGGACCCCCGCCTACGAGCAGTACTTC,CASSIGTPAYEQYF,TRBJ2-7,-,TRBV11-2,-
TGTGCCAGCAGTACGACAGGGGGAGGTAACTATGGCTACACCTTC,CASSTTGGGNYGYTF,TRBJ1-2,few,TRBV28,TRBD1
TGTGCCAGCAGCTTAGTGCAGGGGTCCCCAGATACGCAGTATTTT,CASSLVQGSPDTQYF,TRBJ2-3,many,TRBV7-9,-
TGTGCCAGCAGTTCAGAAGTGGGGGGGCGAAGAGGGGCTTTCTTT,CASSSEVGGRRGAFF,TRBJ1-1,-,TRBV28,-
TGCGCCAGCATAACATTAGAGGGAGTCCACGAGCAGTACTTC,CASITLEGVHEQYF,TRBJ2-7,-,TRBV5-1,-
TGCGCCAGCAGCCAGGAAGGCTCACGAGGGTCCAATGAGCAGTTCTTC,CASSQEGSRGSNEQFF,TRBJ2-1,many,TRBV5-1,-
TGTGCCAGCAATTTGGACAGGAGCAATCAGCCCCAGCATTTT,CASNLDRSNQPQHF,TRBJ1-5,-,TRBV28,TRBD1
TGTGCCAGCAGCCGAGATACGGGCCAGCCCCAGCATTTT,CASSRDTGQPQHF,TRBJ1-5,-,TRBV9,-